The T cell receptor beta chain described here comes from a study of molecular identifiers for immune sequencing clone quantification. About the study: RNA, taken in replicates from approximately 20,000 or 100,000 naive CD8 cells, was split five ways, with four sequenced.

For this clonotype: Its antigen is currently unknown.

Sorted inputs of roughly 18,000 to 1,100,000 cells, with 10%, 30% or 50% RNA, yielded naive CD8 libraries. General study results and limits: Jurkat TCR RNA spiked in from one cell reportedly remained identifiable amid about 1 million naive cells.

Methods described previously, with TCR primers listed, were used for bulk TCR libraries. In TCRdb, the PCR reads were re-called with MiXCR into one record per CDR3 protein. This sample carries 100,000 or so distinct CDR3 sequences, over 30% of them seen once, and the ten largest clones take about 4.2%. Sequenced material: naive CD8+ T cells from blood, with Jurkat cell RNA spiked in. Subset: FACS-sorted CD8+CD4-CCR7+CD45RA+ naive T cells. This clonotype was sampled from a human donor in good health. Some libraries in this study had Jurkat cell RNA spiked in.

In DNA form, the CDR3 reads TGTGCCAGTAGTATCCTGATGGGAAACAATGAGCAGTTCTTC. Translating it yields CASSILMGNNEQFF. The chain is built from TRBV19 and TRBJ2-1; D unclear. The CDR3 runs 14 residues. The germline gives CDR1 LNHDA, CDR2 SQIVND (reference sequence). Trimming took 3 bases from V and 5 from J, leaving 11 bases between them.